This record covers a single T cell receptor beta chain. The data are from a study of blood T cell repertoires in COVID-19. Background on the study: Spain, Italy and the United States supplied samples that represented acute and convalescent COVID-19. Sources were T cells, B-cell-depleted T cells, or PBMCs; the material itself was cDNA or gDNA.

Cohorts were determined from participant-reported clinical history. CDR1 SGHKS and CDR2 YYEKEE come from the germline V gene (reference sequence). The junction had 16 bases not matched to a gene; V was cut back by 0 bases and J by 7 bases. The CDR3 sequence is 18 residues long. Per the study methods: Amplification of reference gene primers was used by the study to estimate nucleated cell counts. Generated by immunoSEQ multiplex PCR, the TCRdb table keeps only in-frame clones and is missing some. That table is the source of V, J and clone size, and D and trimming were worked out from the DNA. The table records some 200,000 clones, approximately 88% of them present only once.

The receptor was isolated from a man between 18 and 35 years old with acute COVID-19. What was sequenced was PBMCs or T cells enriched from blood (not recorded which). The chain is built from TRBV5-5 and TRBJ2-1, with 7 bases that match TRBD2. The CDR3 here is CASSLAGGRTGNGNEQFF. DNA of the CDR3: TGTGCCAGCAGCTTGGCCGGGGGGAGAACGGGGAATGGGAATGAGCAGTTCTTC.